This entry describes one TCR beta chain. No antigen is known for it. Germline-derived CDR1 and CDR2 are KGHSH and LQKENI. CDR3 length: 17 residues. V was clipped by 3 bases and J by 1 base; unmatched bases: 11. The data are from a study of long-term antiretroviral therapy in people with HIV. Study results and limitations: The repertoire was dominated at all time points by clones expanded before ART. Increased diversity was seen after ART, yet it remained lower than in transplant donor controls. HIV repertoires had narrower CDR3 length ranges than controls.

An immunoSEQ assay, version v3.0, was performed at survey level. The repertoire was sequenced with immunoSEQ multiplex PCR; TCRdb's copy has only in-frame clones and lacks some. Altogether 20,000 to 25,000 clones are present, more than 75% being singletons, with the ten largest covering roughly 3.6%. This sample comprised unsorted PBMCs, obtained 2.3 years after starting antiretroviral therapy. The receptor comes from a man aged 55 to 69 with HIV. This chain uses TRBV18 with TRBJ1-1; 7 nucleotides match TRBD1. CDR3 DNA: TGTGCCAGCTCACCCTTGCCAAAAGGACAGGCGAACACTGAAGCTTTCTTT. Its protein is CASSPLPKGQANTEAFF.